The sequence of this T cell receptor (beta chain) was determined in a study of cytomegalovirus exposure and HLA in healthy donors. Study-level results: Reports state that TCR beta sequences accurately predicted most subjects' HLA-A and HLA-B alleles. In a later analysis, specific HLA alleles were associated with 15,000 to 20,000 TCR beta sequences at a 0.05 false discovery rate. Most TCR beta V segments were productive about 90% or about 30% of the time in an earlier analysis.

Per the germline V gene, CDR1 is SEHNR and CDR2 is FQNEAQ (reference sequence). V lost 5 bases to trimming and J lost 4 bases, with 15 bases between them. This CDR3 spans 14 amino acids. About this clone: Its target is not known.

13 Jbeta primers and 60 Vbeta primers were used for the PCR. Data came from immunoSEQ multiplex PCR; TCRdb stores just in-frame clones and leaves some out. Seen here are about 160,000 clones, 75% to 90% observed once, and the top ten hold over 4%. This chain links TRBV7-9 with TRBJ2-7; D possibly corresponds to TRBD1 (7 bases). The specimen was PBMCs. The receptor comes from a man aged 50 to 59 in good health and CMV-seropositive. Written as DNA, the CDR3 is TGTGCCAGCAGCCGCAGGGGGGATTTATACGAGCAGTACTTC. Protein sequence: CASSRRGDLYEQYF.